The 5 T cell receptor beta chains reported below all come from one sample, sequenced in a study of identical twins. TCRdb used MiXCR to reprocess the 5' RACE reads, holding one entry per CDR3 protein. This table holds hundreds of thousands of distinct CDR3 sequences, 5.5% to 6.5% found once. The specimen sequenced was naive T cells sorted from blood. These receptor sequences come from a man aged 18 to 35 in good health.

This clonotype was recorded many times. The genes are TRBV12-3 or TRBV12-4 and TRBJ2-4; D gene unclear. This CDR3 spans 12 amino acids. Trimming left V 6 bases short and J 0 bases short, with 3 bases between. The CDR3 here is CASRIAKNIQYF. In nucleotides, the CDR3 is TGTGCCAGCAGAATAGCCAAAAACATTCAGTACTTC.

This chain links TRBV14 with TRBJ1-1; 9 bases align to TRBD1. This CDR3 has 14 residues. Germline trimming cut 4 bases from V and 10 bases from J; bases unmatched to any gene: 10. Germline V gene sequence: CDR1 SGHDN, CDR2 FVKESK. CDR3 amino acids: CASSPYTGGAGAFF. DNA for the CDR3: TGTGCCAGCAGCCCCTATACAGGGGGCGCAGGAGCTTTCTTT.

In its sample, this clonotype was seen a few times. V usage is TRBV27 and J usage is TRBJ2-2, with a weak D call TRBD2 (5 bases). V was clipped by 6 bases and J by 0 bases, with 11 bases between them. CDR1 and CDR2 (germline): MNHEY, SMNVEV (reference sequence). The CDR3 is made up of 15 amino acids. CDR3 protein: CASRGRVPNTGELFF. CDR3 DNA sequence: TGTGCCAGCAGAGGGCGGGTACCGAACACCGGGGAGCTGTTTTTT.

The chain is built from TRBV30 and TRBJ2-7, with a tentative D call TRBD2 (6 bases). Trimming shortened V by 7 bases and J by 0 bases, and 13 bases separated the two germline ends. The CDR3 length is 13 residues. Germline CDR1 reads GTSNPN; CDR2 reads SVGIG (reference sequence). The CDR3 here is CAFSGRSSYEQYV. CDR3 bases: TGTGCCTTTAGCGGAAGGAGCTCCTACGAGCAGTACGTC.

This chain joins TRBV20-1 and TRBJ2-7; D might be TRBD2 (6 bases). Trimming left V 1 base short and J 5 bases short, with 9 bases between. The CDR3 covers 12 residues. Germline values: CDR1 DFQATT, CDR2 SNEGSKA (reference sequence). The CDR3 loop reads CSARAGVDEQYF. The CDR3 region has the DNA TGCAGTGCTAGAGCGGGAGTGGACGAGCAGTACTTC.